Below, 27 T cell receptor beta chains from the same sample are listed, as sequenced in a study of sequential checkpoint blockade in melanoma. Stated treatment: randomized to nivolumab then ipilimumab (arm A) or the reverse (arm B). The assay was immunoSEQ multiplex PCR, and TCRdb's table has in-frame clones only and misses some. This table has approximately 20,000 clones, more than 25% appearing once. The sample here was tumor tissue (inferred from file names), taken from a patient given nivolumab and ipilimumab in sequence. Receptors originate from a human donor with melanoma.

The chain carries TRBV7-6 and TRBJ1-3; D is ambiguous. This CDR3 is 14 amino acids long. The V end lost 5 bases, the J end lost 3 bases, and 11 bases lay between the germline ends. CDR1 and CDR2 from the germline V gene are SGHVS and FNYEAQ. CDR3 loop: CASSARGNGNTIYF. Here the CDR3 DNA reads TGTGCCAGCAGCGCCCGGGGTAATGGAAACACCATATATTTT. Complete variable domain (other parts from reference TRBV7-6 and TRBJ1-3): GAGVSQSPRYKVTKRGQDVALRCDPISGHVSLYWYRQALGQGPEFLTYFNYEAQQDKSGLPNDRFSAERPEGSISTLTIQRTEQRDSAMYRCASSARGNGNTIYFGEGSWLTVV.

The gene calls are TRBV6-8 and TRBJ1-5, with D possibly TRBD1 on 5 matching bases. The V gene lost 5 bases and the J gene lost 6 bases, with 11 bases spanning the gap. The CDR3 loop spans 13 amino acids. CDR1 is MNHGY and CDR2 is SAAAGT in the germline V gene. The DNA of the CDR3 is TGTGCCAGCAGTAGGGGCGTTGGTCAGCCCCAGCATTTT. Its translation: CASSRGVGQPQHF.

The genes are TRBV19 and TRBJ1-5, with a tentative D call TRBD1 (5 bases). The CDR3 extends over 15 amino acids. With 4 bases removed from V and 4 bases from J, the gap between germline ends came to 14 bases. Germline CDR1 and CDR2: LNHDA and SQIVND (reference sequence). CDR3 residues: CASSNRGVGNQPQHF. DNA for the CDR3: TGTGCCAGTAGTAATAGGGGCGTCGGAAATCAGCCCCAGCATTTT.

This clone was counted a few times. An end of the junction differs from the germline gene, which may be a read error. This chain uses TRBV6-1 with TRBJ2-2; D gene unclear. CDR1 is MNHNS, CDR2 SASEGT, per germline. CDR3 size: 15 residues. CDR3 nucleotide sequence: TGTGCCATCAGTGAAGATCACAGAGACACCGGGGAGCTGTTTTTT. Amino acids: CAISEDHRDTGELFF.

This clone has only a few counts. The CDR3 DNA follows: TGTGCCAGCAGAACAGGACTGGCCTCGCTTGAGCAGTTCTTC. This sequence encodes CASRTGLASLEQFF. V usage is TRBV6-8 and J usage is TRBJ2-1; tentatively, D is TRBD1 or TRBD2 (5 bases each). CDR3 length: 14 amino acids. Trimming shortened V by 6 bases and J by 9 bases, and 18 bases separated the two germline ends. CDR1 and CDR2 (germline): MNHGY, SAAAGT.

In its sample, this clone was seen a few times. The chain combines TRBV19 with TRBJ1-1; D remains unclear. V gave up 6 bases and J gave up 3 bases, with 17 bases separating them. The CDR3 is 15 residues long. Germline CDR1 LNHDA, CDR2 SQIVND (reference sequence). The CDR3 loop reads CASRGLWSGDTEAFF. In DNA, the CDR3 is TGTGCCAGTAGGGGGTTATGGAGTGGTGACACTGAAGCTTTCTTT.

CDR3 region: CASSSGGQGSNEQFF. The CDR3 DNA is TGTGCCAGCAGTTCGGGGGGACAGGGTAGCAATGAGCAGTTCTTC. The chain links TRBV28 to TRBJ2-1; 9 bases line up with TRBD1. J gave up 6 bases and V 4 bases, and 7 bases lay outside the gene matches. The CDR3 has 15 amino acids. In germline, CDR1 is MDHEN, CDR2 SYDVKM.

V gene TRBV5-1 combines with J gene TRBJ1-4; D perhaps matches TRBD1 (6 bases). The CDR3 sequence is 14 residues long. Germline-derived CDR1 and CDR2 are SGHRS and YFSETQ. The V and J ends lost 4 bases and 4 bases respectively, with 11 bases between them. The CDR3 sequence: CASSAQGINEKLFF. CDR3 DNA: TGCGCCAGCAGCGCACAGGGAATTAATGAAAAACTGTTTTTT.

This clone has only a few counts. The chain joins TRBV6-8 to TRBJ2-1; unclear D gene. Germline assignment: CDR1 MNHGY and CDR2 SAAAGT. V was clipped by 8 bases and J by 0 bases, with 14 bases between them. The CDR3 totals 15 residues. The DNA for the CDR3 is TGTGCCAGCGCCGAAGGTCAGAGCTCCTACAATGAGCAGTTCTTC. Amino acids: CASAEGQSSYNEQFF.

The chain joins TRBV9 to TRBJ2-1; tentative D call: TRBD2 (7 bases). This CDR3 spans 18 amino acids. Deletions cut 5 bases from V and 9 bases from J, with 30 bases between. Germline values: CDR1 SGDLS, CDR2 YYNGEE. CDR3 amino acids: CASSEAELLFGGPAEQFF. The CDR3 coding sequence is TGTGCCAGCAGTGAAGCCGAACTACTATTCGGGGGGCCCGCTGAGCAGTTCTTC.

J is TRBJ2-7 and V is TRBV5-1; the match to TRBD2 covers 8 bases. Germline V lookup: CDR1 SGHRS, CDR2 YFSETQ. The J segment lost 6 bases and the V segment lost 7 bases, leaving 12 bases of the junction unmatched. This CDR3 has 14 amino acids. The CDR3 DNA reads TGCGCCAGCCGAGATACGGGAGGGCCGTCCGAGCAGTACTTC. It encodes CASRDTGGPSEQYF.

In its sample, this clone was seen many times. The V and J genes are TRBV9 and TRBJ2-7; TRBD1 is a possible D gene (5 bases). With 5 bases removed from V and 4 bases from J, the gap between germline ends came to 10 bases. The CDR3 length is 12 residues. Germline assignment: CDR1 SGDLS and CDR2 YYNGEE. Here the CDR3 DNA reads TGTGCCAGCAGTATGCAGGGTTACGAGCAGTACTTC. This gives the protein CASSMQGYEQYF.

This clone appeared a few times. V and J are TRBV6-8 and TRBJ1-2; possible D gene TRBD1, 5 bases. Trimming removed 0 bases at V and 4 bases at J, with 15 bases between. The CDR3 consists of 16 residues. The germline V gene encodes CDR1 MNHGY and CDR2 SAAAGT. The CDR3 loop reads CASSYSSSGLGYGYTF. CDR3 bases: TGTGCCAGCAGTTACTCGAGCTCAGGGCTGGGCTATGGCTACACCTTC.

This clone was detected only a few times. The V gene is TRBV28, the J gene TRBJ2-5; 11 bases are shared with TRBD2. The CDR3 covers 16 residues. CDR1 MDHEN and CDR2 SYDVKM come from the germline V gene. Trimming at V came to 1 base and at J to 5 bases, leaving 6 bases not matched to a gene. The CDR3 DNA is TGTGCCAGCAGTTTATCGGGTAGCGGGGGGGCGGAGACCCAGTACTTC. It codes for CASSLSGSGGAETQYF.

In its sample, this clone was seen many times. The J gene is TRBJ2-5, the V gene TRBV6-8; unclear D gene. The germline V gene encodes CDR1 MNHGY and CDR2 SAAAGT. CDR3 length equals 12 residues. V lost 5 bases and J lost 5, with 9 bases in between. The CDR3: CASSTPTETQYF. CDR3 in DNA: TGTGCCAGCAGTACCCCAACGGAGACCCAGTACTTC.

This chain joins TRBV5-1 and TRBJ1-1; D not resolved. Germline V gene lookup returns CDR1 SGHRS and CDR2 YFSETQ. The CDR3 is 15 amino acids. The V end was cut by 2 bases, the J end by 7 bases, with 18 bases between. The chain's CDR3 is CASSFGNIIFDEAFF. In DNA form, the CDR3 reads TGCGCCAGCAGCTTCGGGAACATCATTTTCGATGAAGCTTTCTTT.

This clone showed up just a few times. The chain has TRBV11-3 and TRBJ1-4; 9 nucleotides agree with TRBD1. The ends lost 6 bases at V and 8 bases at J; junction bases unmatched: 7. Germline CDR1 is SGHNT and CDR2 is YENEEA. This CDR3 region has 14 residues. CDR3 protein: CASSRDRVNEKLFF. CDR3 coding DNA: TGTGCCAGCAGTCGGGACAGGGTTAACGAAAAACTGTTTTTT.

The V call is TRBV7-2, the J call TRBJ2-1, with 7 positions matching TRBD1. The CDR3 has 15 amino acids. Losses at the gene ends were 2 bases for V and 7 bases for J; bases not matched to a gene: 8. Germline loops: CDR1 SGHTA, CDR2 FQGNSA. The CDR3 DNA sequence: TGTGCCAGCAGCTTAACCGGGACAGCAAAAAATGAGCAGTTCTTC. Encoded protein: CASSLTGTAKNEQFF.

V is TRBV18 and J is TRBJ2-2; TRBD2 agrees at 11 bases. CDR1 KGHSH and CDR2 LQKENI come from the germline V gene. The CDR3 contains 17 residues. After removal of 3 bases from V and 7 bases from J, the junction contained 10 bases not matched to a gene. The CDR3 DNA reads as TGTGCCAGCTCACCGACTAGTAGCGGGAGGGCCGTCGGGGAGCTGTTTTTT. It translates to CASSPTSSGRAVGELFF.

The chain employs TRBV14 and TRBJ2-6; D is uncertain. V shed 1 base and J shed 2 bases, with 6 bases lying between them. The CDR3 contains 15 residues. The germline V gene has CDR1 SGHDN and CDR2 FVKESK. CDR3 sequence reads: CASSQAGAGANVLTF. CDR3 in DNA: TGTGCCAGCAGCCAAGCTGGGGCTGGGGCCAACGTCCTGACTTTC.

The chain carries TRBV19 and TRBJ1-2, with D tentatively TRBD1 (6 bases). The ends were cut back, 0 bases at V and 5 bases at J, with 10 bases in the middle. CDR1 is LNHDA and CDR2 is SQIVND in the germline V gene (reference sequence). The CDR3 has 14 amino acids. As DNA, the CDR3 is TGTGCCAGTAGTATAGACAGGGGCGAATATGGCTACACCTTC. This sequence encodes CASSIDRGEYGYTF.

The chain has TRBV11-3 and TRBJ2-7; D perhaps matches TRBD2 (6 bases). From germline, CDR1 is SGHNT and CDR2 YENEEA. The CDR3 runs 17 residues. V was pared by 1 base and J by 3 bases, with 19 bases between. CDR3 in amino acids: CASSLGGSGPLLYEQYF. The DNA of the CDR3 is TGTGCCAGCAGCTTAGGGGGTAGCGGACCGCTCCTCTACGAGCAGTACTTC. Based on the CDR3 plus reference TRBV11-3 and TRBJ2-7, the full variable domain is EAGVVQSPRYKIIEKKQPVAFWCNPISGHNTLYWYLQNLGQGPELLIRYENEEAVDDSQLPKDRFSAERLKGVDSTLKIQPAELGDSAVYLCASSLGGSGPLLYEQYFGPGTRLTVT.

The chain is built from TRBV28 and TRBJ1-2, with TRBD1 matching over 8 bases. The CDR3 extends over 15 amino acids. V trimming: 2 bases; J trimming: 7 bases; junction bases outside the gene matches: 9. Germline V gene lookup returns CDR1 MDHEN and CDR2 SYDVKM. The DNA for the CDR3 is TGTGCCAGCAGTTTAGCGGCAGGGGGCCTGGGTGGCTACACCTTC. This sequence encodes CASSLAAGGLGGYTF.

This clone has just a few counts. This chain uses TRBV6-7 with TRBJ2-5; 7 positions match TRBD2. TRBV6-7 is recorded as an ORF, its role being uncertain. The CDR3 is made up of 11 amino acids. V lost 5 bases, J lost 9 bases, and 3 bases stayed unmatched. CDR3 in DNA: TGTGCCAGCAGTGAAGGGAGGGCCCAGTACTTC. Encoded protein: CASSEGRAQYF.

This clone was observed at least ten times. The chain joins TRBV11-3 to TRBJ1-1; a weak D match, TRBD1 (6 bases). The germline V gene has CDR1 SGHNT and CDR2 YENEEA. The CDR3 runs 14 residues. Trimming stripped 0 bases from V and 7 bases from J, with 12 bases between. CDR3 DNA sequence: TGTGCCAGCAGCTTAGAGCGGGGGCTTGGTGAAGCTTTCTTT. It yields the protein CASSLERGLGEAFF.

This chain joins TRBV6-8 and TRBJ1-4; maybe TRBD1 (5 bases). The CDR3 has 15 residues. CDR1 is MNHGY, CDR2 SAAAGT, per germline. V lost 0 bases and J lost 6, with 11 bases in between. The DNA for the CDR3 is TGTGCCAGCAGTTACTCGGGGCCGGAAGATGAAAAACTGTTTTTT. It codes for CASSYSGPEDEKLFF.

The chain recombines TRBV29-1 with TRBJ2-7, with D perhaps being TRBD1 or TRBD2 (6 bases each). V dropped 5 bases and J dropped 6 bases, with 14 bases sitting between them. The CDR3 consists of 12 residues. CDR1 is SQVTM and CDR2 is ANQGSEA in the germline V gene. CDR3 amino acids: CSVQQGGGEQYF. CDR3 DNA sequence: TGCAGCGTTCAACAGGGAGGCGGCGAGCAGTACTTC.